The 8 T cell receptor beta chains listed next were all sequenced from one sample in a study of cytomegalovirus exposure and HLA in healthy donors. PCR primers comprised 60 Vbeta and 13 Jbeta primers. This table comes from immunoSEQ multiplex PCR, and its TCRdb copy is limited to in-frame clones, with some not included. In the table there are 160,000 or so clones, 65% to 80% of which are singletons. Sequencing was done on a sample of PBMCs. The source of these receptors is a middle-aged woman in good health and CMV-seropositive.

The rearrangement links TRBV11-3 to TRBJ2-2; 9 nucleotides line up with TRBD2. V lost 4 bases to trimming and J lost 0 bases; unmatched junction nucleotides: 6. This CDR3 has 17 amino acids. CDR1 is SGHNT and CDR2 is YENEEA in the germline V gene. CDR3 sequence: CASSSRGGGANTGELFF. In DNA form, the CDR3 reads TGTGCCAGCAGCTCTAGGGGCGGGGGGGCGAACACCGGGGAGCTGTTTTTT.

Turning to this clone: An end of the junction differs from the germline gene, which may be a read error. CDR3 amino acids: CAWSPGGANGLTF. As DNA, the CDR3 is TGTGCCTGGAGTCCGGGTGGGGCCAACGGCCTGACTTTC. The J gene is TRBJ2-6, the V gene TRBV30, with D possibly matching TRBD1 (5 bases). Germline V CDR1 and CDR2: GTSNPN, SVGIG (reference sequence). The CDR3 totals 13 residues.

V usage is TRBV11-2 and J usage is TRBJ2-1; 9 bases align to TRBD2. Per germline, CDR1 SGHAT and CDR2 FQNNGV. V gave up 5 bases and J gave up 6 bases; unmatched junction bases: 8. The CDR3 is made up of 15 amino acids. This CDR3 reads CASSDPQRGANEQFF. CDR3 sequence (DNA): TGTGCCAGCAGCGACCCACAGCGGGGGGCCAATGAGCAGTTCTTC.

V is TRBV4-2 and J is TRBJ2-1; no reliable D call. Trimming shortened V by 1 base and J by 6 bases, and 10 bases separated the two germline ends. Germline values: CDR1 LGHNA, CDR2 YNFKEQ. This CDR3 is built from 14 residues. The CDR3 loop is CASSQGVRSNEQFF. For the CDR3, the DNA is TGTGCCAGCAGCCAAGGGGTGAGGTCCAATGAGCAGTTCTTC.

In regard to this clone: In the same sample, other DNA sequences code for this CDR3. The chain recombines TRBV30 with TRBJ2-3; perhaps TRBD2 as D (6 bases). The V gene lost 0 bases and the J gene lost 3 bases, with 7 bases spanning the gap. The CDR3 runs to 13 residues. Germline V CDR1 and CDR2: GTSNPN, SVGIG (reference sequence). This CDR3 is CAWSVGGTDTQYF. The CDR3 nucleotides read TGTGCCTGGAGTGTTGGGGGGACAGATACGCAGTATTTT.

This chain joins TRBV5-1 and TRBJ1-4, with 8 bases aligning to TRBD1. The CDR3 runs to 15 residues. V lost 4 bases, J lost 7 bases, and 9 bases stayed unmatched. Germline CDR1 reads SGHRS; CDR2 reads YFSETQ. DNA of the CDR3: TGCGCCAGCAGCCTCCGACAGGGGAAGGGTGAAAAACTGTTTTTT. It is translated as CASSLRQGKGEKLFF. The full variable domain, completed using reference TRBV5-1 and TRBJ1-4, is KAGVTQTPRYLIKTRGQQVTLSCSPISGHRSVSWYQQTPGQGLQFLFEYFSETQRNKGNFPGRFSGRQFSNSRSEMNVSTLELGDSALYLCASSLRQGKGEKLFFGSGTQLSVL.

V and J are TRBV4-1 and TRBJ2-1, with 11 nucleotides matching TRBD2. This CDR3 comprises 16 residues. From germline, CDR1 is MGHRA and CDR2 YSYEKL. Unmatched junction bases numbered 5, after V lost 2 bases and J lost 5 bases. The CDR3 region is CASSQIAGGPNNEQFF. The CDR3 DNA follows: TGCGCCAGCAGCCAAATAGCGGGGGGGCCCAACAATGAGCAGTTCTTC.

This clone was counted a single time. The V and J genes are TRBV7-9 and TRBJ2-1; 9 nucleotides agree with TRBD2. V dropped 3 bases and J dropped 6; count of bases not matched to a gene: 3. The CDR3 length is 14 residues. CDR1 is SEHNR, CDR2 FQNEAQ, per germline (reference sequence). The chain's CDR3 is CASSFSGGFNEQFF. The CDR3 DNA sequence: TGTGCCAGCAGCTTCAGCGGGGGGTTCAATGAGCAGTTCTTC.